This entry concerns a single TCR beta chain. These data are taken from a study of blood T cell repertoires in COVID-19. Overall study: The United States, Italy and Spain were the sources of the acute and convalescent COVID-19 samples. In each case, the material was cDNA or gDNA derived from T cells, B-cell-depleted T cells, or PBMCs.

CDR3 size: 13 residues. Trimming stripped 3 bases from V and 4 bases from J, with 7 bases between. CDR1 LNHNV and CDR2 YYDKDF come from the germline V gene (reference sequence). Authors' data handling: Reference gene primer amplification in the assay estimated nucleated cell counts. TCRdb keeps only in-frame clones here, not all; method: immunoSEQ multiplex PCR. The V and J calls and clone size are taken from that table; D and trimming were inferred from the DNA. Here the sample spans about 94,000 clones, approximately 74% being singletons. Patients from Seattle were sampled longitudinally, starting during active infection.

The V gene is TRBV15, the J gene TRBJ2-1; D not resolved. The receptor's source is a man between 70 and 80 years old with COVID-19, enrolled during active disease. Sample: peripheral blood. The CDR3 DNA follows: TGTGCCACCAGCAGGGCCCTTTACAATGAGCAGTTCTTC. Translation: CATSRALYNEQFF.